What follows describes a single T cell receptor (beta chain). These data come from a study of blood T cell repertoires in COVID-19. Across the study: Specimens from acute and convalescent COVID-19 originated in the United States, Italy and Spain. Sources were T cells, B-cell-depleted T cells, or PBMCs; the material itself was cDNA or gDNA.

As processed by the authors: Amplification of reference gene primers was used by the study to estimate nucleated cell counts. Produced via immunoSEQ multiplex PCR; TCRdb's table is partial and in-frame only. Clone size and the V and J calls come from that table; the DNA yielded D and trimming. The table lists roughly 200,000 clones, more than 65% of them singletons. V shed 1 base and J shed 4 bases, with 13 bases lying between them. The CDR3 runs 15 residues. The germline gives CDR1 MGHRA, CDR2 YSYEKL. The chain has TRBV4-1 and TRBJ1-1; a possible D gene is TRBD1 (5 bases). This TCR came from a man in his fifties or sixties with active or convalescent COVID-19. The specimen was peripheral blood. The CDR3 sequence is CASSQVGGEGTEAFF. The CDR3 DNA follows: TGCGCCAGCAGCCAAGTAGGAGGGGAGGGCACTGAAGCTTTCTTT.